Listed here are 5 T cell receptor beta chains from one sample, sequenced in a study of T-cell memory formation after mild COVID-19. TCRdb fed the 5' RACE reads into MiXCR, producing one record per CDR3 protein. The top ten clones hold about an eighth of a sample with 540,000 or so distinct CDR3 sequences, roughly 21% of them seen once. The source material was PBMCs or a T cell subset sorted from them (not recorded which). The receptors here all came from an adult woman who had mild COVID-19 (a few samples of this study predate the infection). Cell type and time point are not known.

The chain is built from TRBV5-6 and TRBJ2-7; possible D gene TRBD2, 5 bases. This CDR3 is 15 amino acids long. In germline, CDR1 is SGHDT, CDR2 YYEEEE. The ends were cut back, 0 bases at V and 3 bases at J, with 13 bases in the middle. CDR3 DNA: TGTGCCAGCAGCTTGGCCCAGCGGAGACGCTACGAGCAGTACTTC. Encoded protein: CASSLAQRRRYEQYF.

This clonotype was counted only a few times. V usage is TRBV28 and J usage is TRBJ2-3, with 9 bases lining up with TRBD1. Germline CDR1 MDHEN, CDR2 SYDVKM. The CDR3 has 16 residues. V lost 2 bases and J lost 4; bases outside the gene matches: 7. In DNA, the CDR3 is TGTGCCAGCAGTTTACCCTCGACAGGGGGAGCAGATACGCAGTATTTT. It translates to CASSLPSTGGADTQYF.

This clonotype was counted a few times. The V call is TRBV5-4, the J call TRBJ2-1; 13 bases fit TRBD2. The length of the CDR3 is 16 residues. V was clipped by 3 bases and J by 8 bases; unmatched bases: 8. CDR1 and CDR2 from the germline V gene are SGHNT and YYREEE (reference sequence). The CDR3 sequence: CASSSRLAGGRDEQFF. For the CDR3, the DNA is TGTGCCAGCAGCTCGAGACTAGCGGGAGGACGGGATGAGCAGTTCTTC.

The rearrangement links TRBV20-1 to TRBJ1-6; D is undetermined. CDR3 size: 13 residues. Germline CDR1 reads DFQATT; CDR2 reads SNEGSKA (reference sequence). V was trimmed by 5 bases and J by 6 bases, leaving 11 bases between them. The CDR3 nucleotides are TGCAGTGCTTCCGGGGTCGGTAATTCACCCCTCCACTTT. Its translation: CSASGVGNSPLHF.

V is TRBV20-1 and J is TRBJ1-2; D is ambiguous. V lost 1 base and J 4 bases, leaving 13 bases between the germline ends. This CDR3 is built from 14 residues. Germline-derived CDR1 and CDR2 are DFQATT and SNEGSKA (reference sequence). In nucleotides, the CDR3 is TGCAGTGCTAGAGGCCCCTTGGAGCCCTATGGCTACACCTTC. Translating gives CSARGPLEPYGYTF.